The present entry profiles one T cell receptor (beta chain) with its context. This sample was taken from a study of T cell responses to AZD1222 COVID-19 vaccine. The germline gives CDR1 ENHRY, CDR2 SYGVKD. Trimming at V came to 4 bases and at J to 7 bases, leaving 4 bases not matched to a gene. The CDR3 has 14 residues. Assay: immunoSEQ multiplex PCR; the TCRdb copy retains only in-frame clones and omits some. Of roughly 150,000 clones in the sample, more than 85% were seen once. The input for sequencing was peripheral blood, taken on day 0 of AZD1222 vaccination. This sequence was found in an adult in good health. V gene TRBV10-3 combines with J gene TRBJ2-2, with 9 positions matching TRBD1. The CDR3 is CAISGDRDGGELFF. The CDR3 region has the DNA TGTGCCATCAGTGGGGACAGGGATGGCGGGGAGCTGTTTTTT.